The clone carrying this T cell receptor beta chain was seen many times. Its antigen is undetermined. The sample originates from a study of T cell repertoires in cytomegalovirus infection. Trimming shortened V by 5 bases and J by 2 bases, and 21 bases separated the two germline ends. CDR1 is SGHVS, CDR2 FNYEAQ, per germline. The CDR3 has 17 amino acids. A single record per CDR3 protein comes from TCRdb applying MiXCR to the reads. Altogether roughly 180,000 distinct CDR3 sequences are present, about 30% being singletons, with the ten largest covering roughly 32%. General observations from the study: CMV-specific TCR beta clonotypes restricted by HLA-C were the ones dominating the ex vivo response.

The chain recombines TRBV7-6 with TRBJ1-1, with D possibly TRBD1 on 6 matching bases. The receptor's source is a human donor in good health (CMV status not recorded). Some clones in this sample may be carry-over from other donors' samples. Sample: PBMCs. CDR3 sequence reads: CASSQEWDNRRNTEAFF. The CDR3, as DNA: TGTGCCAGCAGCCAAGAATGGGACAACCGGAGAAACACTGAAGCTTTCTTT.